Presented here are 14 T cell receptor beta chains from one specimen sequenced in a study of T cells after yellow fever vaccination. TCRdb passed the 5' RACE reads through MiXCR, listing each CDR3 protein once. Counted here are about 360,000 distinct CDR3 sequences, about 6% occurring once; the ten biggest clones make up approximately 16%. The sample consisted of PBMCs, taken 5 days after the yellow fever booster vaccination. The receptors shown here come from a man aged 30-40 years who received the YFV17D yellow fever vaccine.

CDR3 DNA sequence: TGCAGTGCTAGAGTTGGGGCCGATACGCAGTATTTT. This encodes CSARVGADTQYF. The chain couples TRBV20-1 to TRBJ2-3; TRBD1 is a possible D gene (5 bases). CDR1 is DFQATT and CDR2 is SNEGSKA in the germline V gene (reference sequence). This CDR3 comprises 12 residues. V was trimmed by 1 base and J by 6 bases, leaving 8 bases between them.

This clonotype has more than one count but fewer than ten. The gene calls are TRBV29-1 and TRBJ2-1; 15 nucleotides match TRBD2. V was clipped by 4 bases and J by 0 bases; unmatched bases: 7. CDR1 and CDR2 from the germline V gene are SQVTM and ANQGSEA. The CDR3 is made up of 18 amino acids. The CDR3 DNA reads TGCAGCGTTGTGGGACTAGCGGGAGGACAACTCTCCTACAATGAGCAGTTCTTC. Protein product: CSVVGLAGGQLSYNEQFF.

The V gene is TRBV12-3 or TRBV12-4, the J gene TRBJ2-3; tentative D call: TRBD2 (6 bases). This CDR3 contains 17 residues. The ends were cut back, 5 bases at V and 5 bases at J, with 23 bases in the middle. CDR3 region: CASSPPALAWGVDTQYF. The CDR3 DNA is TGTGCCAGCAGTCCCCCCGCTCTAGCGTGGGGGGTAGATACGCAGTATTTT.

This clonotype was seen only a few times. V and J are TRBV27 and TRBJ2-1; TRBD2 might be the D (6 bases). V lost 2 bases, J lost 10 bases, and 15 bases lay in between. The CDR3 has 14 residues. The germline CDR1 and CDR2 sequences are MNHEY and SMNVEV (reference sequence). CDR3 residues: CASSLAGPGMEQFF. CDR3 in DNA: TGTGCCAGCAGTTTAGCGGGACCTGGGATGGAGCAGTTCTTC.

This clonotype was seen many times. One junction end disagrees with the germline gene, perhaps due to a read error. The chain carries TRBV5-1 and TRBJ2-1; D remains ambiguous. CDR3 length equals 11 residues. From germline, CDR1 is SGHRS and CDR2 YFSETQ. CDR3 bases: TGCGCCAGCAGCAGTGGAGTTTCTTGGATCTTC. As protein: CASSSGVSWIF.

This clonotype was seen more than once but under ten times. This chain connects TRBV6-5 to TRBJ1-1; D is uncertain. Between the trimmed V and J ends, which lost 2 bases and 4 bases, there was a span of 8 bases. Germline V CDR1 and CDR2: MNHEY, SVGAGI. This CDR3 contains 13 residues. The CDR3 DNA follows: TGTGCCAGCAGTTACGGGCCCGTCACTGAAGCTTTCTTT. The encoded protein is CASSYGPVTEAFF.

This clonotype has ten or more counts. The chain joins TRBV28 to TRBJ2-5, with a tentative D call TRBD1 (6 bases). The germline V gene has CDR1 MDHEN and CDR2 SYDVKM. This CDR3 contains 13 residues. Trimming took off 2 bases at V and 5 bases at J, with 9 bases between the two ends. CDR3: CASSLQGPETQYF. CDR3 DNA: TGTGCCAGCAGTTTACAGGGGCCCGAGACCCAGTACTTC.

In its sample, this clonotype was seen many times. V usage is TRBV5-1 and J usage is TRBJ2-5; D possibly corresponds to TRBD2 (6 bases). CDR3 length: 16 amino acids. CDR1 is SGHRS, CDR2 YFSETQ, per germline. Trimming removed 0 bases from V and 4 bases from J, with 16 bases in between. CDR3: CASSLVAGSGGETQYF. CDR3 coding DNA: TGCGCCAGCAGCTTGGTGGCGGGATCTGGGGGAGAGACCCAGTACTTC.

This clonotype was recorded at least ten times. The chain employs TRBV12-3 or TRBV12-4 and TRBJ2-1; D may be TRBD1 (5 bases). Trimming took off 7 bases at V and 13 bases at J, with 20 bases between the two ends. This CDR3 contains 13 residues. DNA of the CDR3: TGTGCCAGCACCGACCCCCATGGGCAGGGTCAGTTCTTC. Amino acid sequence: CASTDPHGQGQFF.

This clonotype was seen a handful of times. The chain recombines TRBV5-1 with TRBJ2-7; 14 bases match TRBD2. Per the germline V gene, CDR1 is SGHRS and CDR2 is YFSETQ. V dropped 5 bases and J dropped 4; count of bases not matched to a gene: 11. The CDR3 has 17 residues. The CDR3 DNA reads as TGCGCCAGCAGAGGGACTAGCGGGAGCCATACAGCATACGAGCAGTACTTC. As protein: CASRGTSGSHTAYEQYF.

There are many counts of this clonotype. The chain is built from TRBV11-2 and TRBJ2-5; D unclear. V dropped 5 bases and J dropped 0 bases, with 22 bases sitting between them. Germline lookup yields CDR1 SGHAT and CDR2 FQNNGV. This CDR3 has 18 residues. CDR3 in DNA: TGTGCCAGCAGCCGAACAACCTCTGGCGGATCGAACCAAGAGACCCAGTACTTC. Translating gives CASSRTTSGGSNQETQYF.

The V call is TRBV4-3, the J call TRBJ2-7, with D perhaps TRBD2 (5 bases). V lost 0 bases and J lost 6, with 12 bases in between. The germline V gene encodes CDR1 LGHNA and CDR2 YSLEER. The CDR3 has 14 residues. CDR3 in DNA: TGCGCCAGCAGCCAAGAGGGGAGCTCCCCCGAGCAGTACTTC. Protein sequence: CASSQEGSSPEQYF.

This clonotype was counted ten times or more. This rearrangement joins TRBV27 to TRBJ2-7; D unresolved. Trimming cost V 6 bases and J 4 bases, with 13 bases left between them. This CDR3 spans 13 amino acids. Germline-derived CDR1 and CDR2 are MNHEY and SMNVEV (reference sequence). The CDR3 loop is CASSQPPKYEQYF. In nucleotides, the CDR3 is TGTGCCAGCAGCCAACCGCCAAAATACGAGCAGTACTTC.

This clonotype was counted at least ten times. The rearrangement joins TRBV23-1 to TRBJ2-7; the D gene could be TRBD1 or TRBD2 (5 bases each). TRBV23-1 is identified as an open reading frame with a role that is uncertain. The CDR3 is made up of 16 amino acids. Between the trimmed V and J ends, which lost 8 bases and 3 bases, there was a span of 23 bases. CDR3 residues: CASRQGRKPTRYEQYF. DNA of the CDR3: TGCGCCAGCCGCCAGGGACGGAAGCCTACCCGCTACGAGCAGTACTTC.